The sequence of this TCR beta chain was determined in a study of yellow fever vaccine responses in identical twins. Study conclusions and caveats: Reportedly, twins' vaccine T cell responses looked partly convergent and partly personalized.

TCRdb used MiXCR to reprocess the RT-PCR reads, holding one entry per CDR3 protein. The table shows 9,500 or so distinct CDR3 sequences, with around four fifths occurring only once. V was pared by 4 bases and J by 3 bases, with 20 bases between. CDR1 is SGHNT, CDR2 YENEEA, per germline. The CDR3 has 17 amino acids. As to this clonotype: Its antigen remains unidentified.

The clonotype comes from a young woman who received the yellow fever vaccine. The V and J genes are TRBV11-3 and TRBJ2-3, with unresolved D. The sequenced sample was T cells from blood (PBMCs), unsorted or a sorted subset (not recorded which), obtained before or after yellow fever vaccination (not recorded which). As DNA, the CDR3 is TGTGCCAGCAGCTCCAGATCCACACAGCGAATGACAGATACGCAGTATTTT. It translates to CASSSRSTQRMTDTQYF.